Shown below are 16 T cell receptor beta chains from a single sample sequenced in a study of blood T cells in healthy people across ages. A J-beta primer mix and a sample-barcoded 5' primer were used in a second PCR of roughly 6 to 11 cycles. TCRdb used MiXCR to reprocess the 5' RACE reads, holding one entry per CDR3 protein. Of approximately 760,000 distinct CDR3 sequences in the sample, just under 25% were seen once. These data were likewise used in another study, on T cells of mothers and their children.

The material sequenced was blood. All receptors derive from a boy under 18 in good health.

There are a few counts of this clonotype. This chain connects TRBV27 to TRBJ2-7, with 9 bases fitting TRBD2. CDR1 MNHEY and CDR2 SMNVEV come from the germline V gene (reference sequence). V shed 6 bases and J 7 bases; nucleotides not matched to a gene: 13. This CDR3 contains 15 residues. CDR3 sequence: CASRSSAGGAGEQYF. The CDR3 DNA reads as TGTGCCAGCAGGTCCAGCGCGGGAGGGGCAGGGGAGCAGTACTTC.

This chain links TRBV29-1 with TRBJ2-7; D unclear. CDR1 is SQVTM, CDR2 ANQGSEA, per germline. Trimming removed 5 bases at V and 3 bases at J, with 5 bases between. The CDR3 has 10 amino acids. CDR3 region: CSVFDYEQYF. The DNA for the CDR3 is TGCAGCGTTTTCGACTACGAGCAGTACTTC.

A few counts support this clonotype. V gene TRBV7-9 combines with J gene TRBJ2-5; D possibly uses TRBD1 or TRBD2 (6 bases each). The CDR3 sequence is 15 residues long. Deletions cut 5 bases from V and 4 bases from J, with 17 bases between. CDR1 SEHNR and CDR2 FQNEAQ come from the germline V gene (reference sequence). For the CDR3, the DNA is TGTGCCAGCAGCCCCATCGAGGAGGGGGGAGAGACCCAGTACTTC. It specifies CASSPIEEGGETQYF.

V is TRBV20-1 and J is TRBJ2-4, with D possibly being TRBD2 (6 bases). The CDR3 covers 11 residues. CDR1 is DFQATT, CDR2 SNEGSKA, per germline (reference sequence). V was shortened by 2 bases and J by 13 bases, with 12 bases between the two germline ends. CDR3 sequence (DNA): TGCAGTGCTAGACGGACTATGGGGCAGTACTTC. It translates to CSARRTMGQYF.

The V call is TRBV21-1, the J call TRBJ2-1; the table gives TRBD1 as D, unverified against the DNA. TRBV21-1 is a known pseudogene. The CDR3 covers 13 residues. CDR3 bases: TGTGCCAGCAGAAACCCAAGGGGGAATGAGCAGTTCTTC. Translating gives CASRNPRGNEQFF.

The V call is TRBV29-1, the J call TRBJ2-7; 9 bases are shared with TRBD1. The germline gives CDR1 SQVTM, CDR2 ANQGSEA. With V trimmed by 6 bases and J by 3 bases, 6 bases remained unmatched. This CDR3 spans 13 amino acids. The CDR3 bases are TGCAGCGTGGGGGGGACAGGGAACTACGAGCAGTACTTC. Translating it yields CSVGGTGNYEQYF.

This CDR3 reads CASSDDLYNEQFF. CDR3 sequence (DNA): TGTGCCAGCAGTGACGATTTATACAATGAGCAGTTCTTC. V usage is TRBV2 and J usage is TRBJ2-5; no clear D gene. The tail of the sequence fits TRBJ2-1 better, so the J call may be wrong. CDR1 SNHLY and CDR2 FYNNEI come from the germline V gene. This CDR3 comprises 13 residues.

This clonotype turned up a few times. J is TRBJ2-7 and V is TRBV27, with D hard to call. The CDR3 contains 14 residues. V was shortened by 3 bases and J by 0 bases, with 9 bases between the two germline ends. Germline V CDR1 and CDR2: MNHEY, SMNVEV (reference sequence). The DNA for the CDR3 is TGTGCCAGCAGTTTTACCGTAAGCTCCTACGAGCAGTACTTC. It codes for CASSFTVSSYEQYF.

A word on this clonotype: Because it lacks the conserved phenylalanine or tryptophan at the end, this CDR3 is likely a read error. The CDR3 loop is CASSLGTGGTETQYL. Written as DNA, the CDR3 is TGTGCCAGCAGCTTAGGGACAGGGGGAACAGAGACCCAGTACCTC. The chain links TRBV7-2 to TRBJ2-5; 10 nucleotides agree with TRBD1. The germline CDR1 and CDR2 sequences are SGHTA and FQGNSA. The CDR3 contains 15 residues. After removal of 1 base from V and 4 bases from J, the junction contained 3 bases not matched to a gene.

Notes on this clonotype: It may be a read error: a sequence one base away is much more abundant. This rearrangement joins TRBV29-1 to TRBJ2-3; D gene ambiguous. The ends were cut back, 4 bases at V and 2 bases at J, with 4 bases in the middle. Germline lookup yields CDR1 SQVTM and CDR2 ANQGSEA. The CDR3 consists of 11 residues. CDR3 nucleotide sequence: TGCAGCGTTGGGGTCACAGATACGCAGTATTTT. Residues: CSVGVTDTQYF.

The chain employs TRBV10-3 and TRBJ2-2; D is uncertain. The CDR3 length is 12 residues. V was trimmed by 5 bases and J by 2 bases, leaving 3 bases between them. Germline loops: CDR1 ENHRY, CDR2 SYGVKD. The CDR3 nucleotides read TGTGCCATCAGTACAAACACCGGGGAGCTGTTTTTT. Encoded protein: CAISTNTGELFF.

The chain links TRBV20-1 to TRBJ2-1, with D tentatively TRBD2 (5 bases). Germline V CDR1 and CDR2: DFQATT, SNEGSKA (reference sequence). The V and J ends lost 0 bases and 7 bases respectively, with 13 bases between them. This CDR3 is built from 14 residues. Written as DNA, the CDR3 is TGCAGTGCTAGAGACCCGGGCCGCGGGAATGAGCAGTTCTTC. Translated: CSARDPGRGNEQFF.

This clonotype came up a few times. The chain employs TRBV7-2 and TRBJ1-3; D unclear. Germline lookup yields CDR1 SGHTA and CDR2 FQGNSA. The CDR3 is made up of 12 amino acids. V was cut by 5 bases and J by 4 bases, with 6 bases left in between. The chain's CDR3 is CASSAQGNTIYF. CDR3 nucleotides: TGTGCCAGCAGCGCGCAGGGAAACACCATATATTTT.

In this sample, this clonotype turned up a few times. The chain has TRBV7-2 and TRBJ2-7; 10 bases align to TRBD1. Trimming cost V 5 bases and J 1 base; bases outside gene matches: 5. CDR1 is SGHTA and CDR2 is FQGNSA in the germline V gene. CDR3 length: 15 residues. This chain's CDR3 is CASSGRTGGSYEQYF. Written as DNA, the CDR3 is TGTGCCAGCAGCGGAAGGACAGGGGGGTCCTACGAGCAGTACTTC.

This clonotype was counted only a few times. V gene TRBV6-6 combines with J gene TRBJ2-7; the D is unclear. Trimming removed 5 bases from V and 2 bases from J, with 13 bases in between. CDR3 length: 14 residues. In germline, CDR1 is MNHNY, CDR2 SVGAGI (reference sequence). CDR3 loop: CASSQLTDTYEQYF. The CDR3 DNA is TGTGCCAGCAGTCAACTTACAGACACCTACGAGCAGTACTTC.

This clonotype was seen a handful of times. The chain uses TRBV7-9 and TRBJ2-5; 8 bases match TRBD1. The CDR3 runs 15 residues. Germline V gene data show CDR1 as SEHNR and CDR2 as FQNEAQ (reference sequence). Trimming took 4 bases from V and 2 from J; bases not matched to a gene: 6. The CDR3 sequence is CASSSRQGRQETQYF. In nucleotides, the CDR3 is TGTGCCAGCAGCTCCCGACAGGGGAGGCAAGAGACCCAGTACTTC.